This T cell receptor (beta chain) emerged from a study of human T cells and chemical hapten exposure. The table lists this clonotype with a few counts. Antigen specificity is unknown. Study findings and constraints: Alopecia affecting every donor means their immune response may not match healthy people's. Expanded TCR counts at PT1 went up together with patch test score, a positive correlation.

Within the library, unique molecular identifiers were attached to each individual cDNA molecule. A single record per CDR3 protein comes from TCRdb applying MiXCR to the RACE reads. The data contain 85,000 to 100,000 distinct CDR3 sequences, 10% to 13% of them singletons. Regarding time point: pre-sensitization, week 0. Documented treatment: therapeutic diphenylcyclopropenone sensitization with weekly scalp DPC. The study enrolled 18 to 70-year-old alopecia patients suitable for DPC. The input for sequencing was whole blood, taken in connection with sensitization to the hapten diphenylcyclopropenone (DPC). This TCR came from a woman aged 55-70 years with alopecia areata. Some clones in this sample may be carry-over from other donors' samples.

The DNA of the CDR3 is TGTGCCAGCAGCCCCCACCCTCGCACTACCTTTAACTATGGCTACACCTTC. This translates into CASSPHPRTTFNYGYTF. The V call is TRBV7-3, the J call TRBJ1-2; D is ambiguous. Germline V gene lookup returns CDR1 SGHTA and CDR2 FQGTGA. The CDR3 has 17 amino acids. V was shortened by 5 bases and J by 1 base, with 20 bases between the two germline ends.